This is a list of T cell receptor beta chains from one sample in a study of lymphopenia after photon versus proton radiotherapy. Sequencing used immunoSEQ multiplex PCR; TCRdb keeps in-frame clones, though not all of them. Of 25,000 to 30,000 clones listed, approximately 85% were seen once; the top ten hold under 35%. Specimen: peripheral blood, collected from a patient treated with photon-based radiotherapy. The receptor source for this set is a man aged 45-65 years with gastric cancer. The CDR3 runs from the conserved cysteine through the conserved F or W. D genes are given only for firm matches. Not every row has a clone size; where given, it reads once, few, many or a size class.

d_gene	abundance	v_gene	j_gene	len	CDR3nt	CDR3aa
-	-	TRBV4-1	TRBJ1-4	15	TGCGCCAGCAGCTTCCGGACAGCCTGGGGTGAAAAACTGTTTTTT	CASSFRTAWGEKLFF
TRBD2	-	TRBV7-2	TRBJ2-1	13	TGTGCCAGCAGCACCACTAGCGCCAATGAGCAGTTCTTC	CASSTTSANEQFF
-	-	TRBV7-2	TRBJ1-6	15	TGTGCCAGCAGCTTATTTGGGGGCTCTGGTTCACCCCTCCACTTT	CASSLFGGSGSPLHF
TRBD2	-	TRBV15	TRBJ2-3	16	TGTGCCACCAGCAGAGGCCTAGCGGGGAGCACAGATACGCAGTATTTT	CATSRGLAGSTDTQYF
-	-	TRBV18	TRBJ1-5	14	TGTGCCAGCTCACCCGGTAGGAGCAATCAGCCCCAGCATTTT	CASSPGRSNQPQHF
TRBD1	-	TRBV7-2	TRBJ2-2	15	TGTGCCAGCAGCAAGGGACAGGGGAGCACCGGGGAGCTGTTTTTT	CASSKGQGSTGELFF
-	few	TRBV30	TRBJ2-5	12	TGTGCCTGGAGTTCACAGCAAGAGACCCAGTACTTC	CAWSSQQETQYF
-	-	TRBV7-3	TRBJ2-3	13	TGTGCCAGCAGCTTCCGGGTCACAGATACGCAGTATTTT	CASSFRVTDTQYF
TRBD2	-	TRBV6-1	TRBJ2-1	13	TGTGCCAGCATGACTAGCGGGGACAATGAGCAGTTCTTC	CASMTSGDNEQFF
-	-	TRBV7-2	TRBJ1-2	13	TGTGCCAGCAGTACAGGGATCTCTATCGGCTACACCTTC	CASSTGISIGYTF
-	once	TRBV7-3	TRBJ2-1	15	TGTGCCAGCAGCTTAGGCAGGGGCTCCTACAATGAGCAGTTCTTC	CASSLGRGSYNEQFF
TRBD1	few	TRBV5-4	TRBJ2-2	16	TGTGCCAGCAGCTTCAGGACAGGCGTGAACACCGGGGAGCTGTTTTTT	CASSFRTGVNTGELFF
TRBD2	-	TRBV11-2	TRBJ2-2	17	TGTGCCAGCAGCCCAACGAGACTAGCGGGGGGTCCCGGGGAGCTGTTTTTT	CASSPTRLAGGPGELFF
-	-	TRBV11-2	TRBJ1-3	13	TGTGCCAGCAGCTTATTCTCTGGAAACACCATATATTTT	CASSLFSGNTIYF
-	-	TRBV5-1	TRBJ2-5	16	TGCGCCAGCAGCAACGGAAAGGGGCCAAACCAAGAGACCCAGTACTTC	CASSNGKGPNQETQYF
TRBD2	-	TRBV2	TRBJ2-1	16	TGTGCCAGCAGTGGGTCGCGACTAGCGGGGGTCGGTGAGCAGTTCTTC	CASSGSRLAGVGEQFF
-	-	TRBV4-3	TRBJ1-6	15	TGCGCCAGCAGCCAAGATAACGTGCTTAATTCACCCCTCCACTTT	CASSQDNVLNSPLHF
-	-	TRBV20-1	TRBJ1-1	11	TGCAGTGCTAGAGGGTTCACTGAAGCTTTCTTT	CSARGFTEAFF
-	-	TRBV5-3	TRBJ1-5	15	TGTGCCAGAAGCGTTAGGAGAAATAGCAATCAGCCCCAGCATTTT	CARSVRRNSNQPQHF
-	few	TRBV11-3	TRBJ2-1	11	TGTGCCAGCAGCGCCTACAATGAGCAGTTCTTC	CASSAYNEQFF
-	-	TRBV6-6	TRBJ2-7	13	TGTGCCAGCAGTTTTGGGTCGACGGGGGAGCAGTACTTC	CASSFGSTGEQYF
-	-	TRBV6-5	TRBJ1-2	13	TGTGCCAGCAGTTATTCTGGGACGTATGGCTACACCTTC	CASSYSGTYGYTF
-	-	TRBV9	TRBJ1-3	14	TGTGCCAGCAGCGTAGCCCTCCTTGGAAACACCATATATTTT	CASSVALLGNTIYF
-	-	TRBV6-1	TRBJ1-1	13	TGTGCCAGCAGTATTGAGACCGGGACGGGGGCCGCCTTT	CASSIETGTGAAF
-	-	TRBV5-1	TRBJ1-4	15	TGCGCCAGCAGCAAGGGGGTGACAACTAATGAAAAACTGTTTTTT	CASSKGVTTNEKLFF
-	few	TRBV7-2	TRBJ2-2	12	TGTGCCAGCAGCTTCGACACCGGGGAGCTGTTTTTT	CASSFDTGELFF